These 17 T cell receptor beta chains were all obtained from the same sample, sequenced in a study of T-cell reconstitution after alpha-beta-depleted transplantation in children. This sample's TCRbeta library carried unique molecular identifier barcodes. TCRdb processed the PCR reads anew with MiXCR; each CDR3 protein has one entry. This sample carries fewer than 750,000 distinct CDR3 sequences, roughly 27% of them seen once, and the ten largest clones take around a third. The sequencing used PBMCs, collected before TCRalphabeta/CD19-depleted stem cell transplant. The receptors were sampled from a boy in the first two years of life with Wiskott-Aldrich syndrome, due to receive a stem cell transplant.

This chain joins TRBV5-1 and TRBJ1-1; TRBD1 is a possible D gene (6 bases). Germline values: CDR1 SGHRS, CDR2 YFSETQ. The CDR3 runs 14 residues. V was clipped by 4 bases and J by 5 bases, with 15 bases between them. The CDR3 sequence: CASSPTGIETEAFF. The CDR3 DNA reads TGCGCCAGCAGCCCAACAGGGATTGAGACTGAAGCTTTCTTT.

Only one count was recorded for this clonotype. The V call is TRBV24-1, the J call TRBJ2-1; 12 bases map to TRBD2. V was pared by 6 bases and J by 7 bases, with 3 bases of the junction left unmatched. Germline CDR1 is KGHDR and CDR2 is SFDVKD. CDR3 length equals 14 residues. The chain's CDR3 is CATSTSGRSNEQFF. CDR3 coding DNA: TGTGCCACCAGTACTAGCGGGAGGTCTAATGAGCAGTTCTTC.

This clonotype was picked up a small number of times. V and J are TRBV28 and TRBJ2-1; 7 nucleotides match TRBD1. Germline CDR1 and CDR2: MDHEN and SYDVKM. V was pared by 4 bases and J by 11 bases, with 8 bases of the junction left unmatched. This CDR3 is 13 amino acids long. For the CDR3, the DNA is TGTGCCAGCAGTTCGACGAGGGGACAGAAGCAGTTCTTC. This codes for CASSSTRGQKQFF.

The V gene is TRBV29-1, the J gene TRBJ2-3; 8 bases line up with TRBD1. CDR1 is SQVTM and CDR2 is ANQGSEA in the germline V gene. The V and J ends lost 3 bases and 5 bases, in that order; junction bases with no gene match: 13. The CDR3 runs to 16 residues. The CDR3 DNA reads as TGCAGCGTTGAGGCCGACGGCAGGGGGCGGATAGATACGCAGTATTTT. The encoded protein is CSVEADGRGRIDTQYF.

The sample holds a few counts of this clonotype. The CDR3 DNA sequence: TGCAGTGCTAGAGATGCCAGCCGCCAGTACTTC. This codes for CSARDASRQYF. The chain recombines TRBV20-1 with TRBJ2-5; D is undetermined. Trimming left V 0 bases short and J 10 bases short, with 9 bases between. The CDR3 length is 11 residues. Germline V lookup: CDR1 DFQATT, CDR2 SNEGSKA (reference sequence).

In nucleotides, the CDR3 is TGTGCCTGGAGGCAGACTAGCGGACGCAGTTCCTACAATGAGCAGTTCTTC. Its translation: CAWRQTSGRSSYNEQFF. The chain joins TRBV30 to TRBJ2-1, with TRBD2 matching over 9 bases. CDR1 GTSNPN and CDR2 SVGIG come from the germline V gene (reference sequence). The CDR3 runs 17 residues. Trimming at V came to 3 bases and at J to 1 base, leaving 10 bases not matched to a gene.

This chain joins TRBV20-1 and TRBJ2-1, with D perhaps matching TRBD2 (6 bases). The CDR3 is made up of 19 amino acids. Trimming cost V 5 bases and J 4 bases, with 30 bases left between them. Germline CDR1 is DFQATT and CDR2 is SNEGSKA (reference sequence). The CDR3 region is CSASAGLSGERSYYNEQFF. Written as DNA, the CDR3 is TGCAGTGCTTCCGCCGGGCTATCGGGAGAAAGAAGTTATTACAATGAGCAGTTCTTC.

The chain joins TRBV20-1 to TRBJ1-3, with D tentatively TRBD1 (5 bases). The ends were cut back, 5 bases at V and 0 bases at J, with 11 bases in the middle. The CDR3 is 14 amino acids. Germline V CDR1 and CDR2: DFQATT, SNEGSKA (reference sequence). CDR3 amino acids: CSAWVRGSGNTIYF. The CDR3 nucleotides are TGCAGTGCTTGGGTGAGGGGCTCTGGAAACACCATATATTTT.

CDR3 sequence: CATRSDRDYGYTF. The CDR3 DNA follows: TGTGCCACCAGATCCGACAGGGACTATGGCTACACCTTC. The gene calls are TRBV24-1 and TRBJ1-2; TRBD1 agrees at 7 bases. V lost 7 bases, J lost 3 bases, and 4 bases stayed unmatched. The CDR3 spans 13 residues. The germline gives CDR1 KGHDR, CDR2 SFDVKD.

This rearrangement joins TRBV25-1 to TRBJ2-2; D perhaps matches TRBD1 (5 bases). The germline CDR1 and CDR2 sequences are MGHDK and SYGVNS. The CDR3 extends over 16 amino acids. The germline V and J ends were trimmed by 3 bases and 0 bases, with 11 bases remaining between them. CDR3 in amino acids: CASSDGVRANTGELFF. Written as DNA, the CDR3 is TGTGCCAGCAGTGATGGGGTCAGGGCGAACACCGGGGAGCTGTTTTTT. The complete variable domain, with remaining parts taken from reference TRBV25-1 and TRBJ2-2, reads EADIYQTPRYLVIGTGKKITLECSQTMGHDKMYWYQQDPGMELHLIHYSYGVNSTEKGDLSSESTVSRIRTEHFPLTLESARPSHTSQYLCASSDGVRANTGELFFGEGSRLTVL.

This clonotype was seen only a few times. The chain uses TRBV6-5 and TRBJ2-2; D ambiguous. CDR3 size: 13 residues. Trimming pared 7 bases from V and 1 base from J, leaving 7 bases between. In germline, CDR1 is MNHEY, CDR2 SVGAGI. Written as DNA, the CDR3 is TGTGCCAGCATTGCCGAGAACACCGGGGAGCTGTTTTTT. Encoded protein: CASIAENTGELFF.

This clonotype was seen only a few times. This chain connects TRBV7-9 to TRBJ1-1, with 7 bases identical to TRBD1. Germline values: CDR1 SEHNR, CDR2 FQNEAQ (reference sequence). V lost 4 bases, J lost 0 bases, and 8 bases stayed unmatched. The CDR3 consists of 16 residues. The CDR3 loop is CASSSSGGRMNTEAFF. In nucleotides, the CDR3 is TGTGCCAGCAGCTCGTCAGGGGGACGAATGAACACTGAAGCTTTCTTT.

This clonotype turned up a few times. The V gene is TRBV19, the J gene TRBJ2-4, with D uncertain. The germline gives CDR1 LNHDA, CDR2 SQIVND (reference sequence). Trimming shortened V by 5 bases and J by 0 bases, and 14 bases separated the two germline ends. This CDR3 has 16 amino acids. The DNA for the CDR3 is TGTGCCAGTAGTTTGGACGGAAGATTAGCCAAAAACATTCAGTACTTC. This encodes CASSLDGRLAKNIQYF.

The V and J genes are TRBV27 and TRBJ2-1; no definite D call. Trimming left V 2 bases short and J 4 bases short, with 12 bases between. CDR3 length: 15 amino acids. Germline CDR1 is MNHEY and CDR2 is SMNVEV (reference sequence). CDR3 loop: CASSLRWVPYNEQFF. DNA of the CDR3: TGTGCCAGCAGTTTACGGTGGGTACCGTACAATGAGCAGTTCTTC.

This clonotype occurred a few times. The chain joins TRBV5-1 to TRBJ2-7; TRBD2 matches at 9 bases. The CDR3 spans 15 residues. Germline trimming cut 0 bases from V and 4 bases from J; bases unmatched to any gene: 5. CDR1 is SGHRS and CDR2 is YFSETQ in the germline V gene. The CDR3 protein is CASSLVGLASYEQYF. The CDR3 nucleotides read TGCGCCAGCAGCTTGGTGGGACTAGCTTCATACGAGCAGTACTTC.

This clonotype was found a few times. J is TRBJ2-2 and V is TRBV15; D remains ambiguous. CDR1 and CDR2 (germline): LNHNV, YYDKDF (reference sequence). CDR3 length: 14 residues. The germline V and J ends were trimmed by 0 bases and 6 bases, with 8 bases remaining between them. CDR3 sequence: CATSRDLEAGELFF. The DNA of the CDR3 is TGTGCCACCAGCAGAGATTTGGAAGCCGGGGAGCTGTTTTTT.

J is TRBJ2-2 and V is TRBV27; D gene unclear. This CDR3 contains 15 residues. The V end was cut by 5 bases, the J end by 1 base, with 11 bases between. The germline gives CDR1 MNHEY, CDR2 SMNVEV (reference sequence). DNA for the CDR3: TGTGCCAGCAGTCCCCGTCTAATGAACACCGGGGAGCTGTTTTTT. Translation gives CASSPRLMNTGELFF.